The 25 T cell receptor beta chains below all came from one sample that was sequenced in a study of cytomegalovirus exposure and HLA in healthy donors. The PCR used 60 Vbeta and 13 Jbeta primers. TCRdb's table, derived via immunoSEQ multiplex PCR, lists solely in-frame clones and lacks some. The repertoire consists of approximately 88,000 clones, with 64% occurring once and the leading ten covering under 4%. Input material: PBMCs. These receptors were collected from a man aged 55 to 70 in good health and CMV-seronegative.

This chain connects TRBV12-5 to TRBJ1-3; maybe TRBD1 (6 bases). The length of the CDR3 is 20 residues. Per the germline V gene, CDR1 is LGHNT and CDR2 is FRNRAP. V gave up 0 bases and J gave up 0 bases, with 21 bases separating them. The chain's CDR3 is CASGLVLWADSDRSGNTIYF. The CDR3 coding sequence is TGTGCTAGTGGTTTGGTACTTTGGGCGGACAGCGACCGCTCTGGAAACACCATATATTTT.

This clone was counted a few times. This chain links TRBV7-9 with TRBJ2-5, with D possibly being TRBD2 (6 bases). CDR1 is SEHNR, CDR2 FQNEAQ, per germline (reference sequence). V lost 4 bases and J lost 5, with 11 bases in between. The CDR3 is 13 amino acids. CDR3 amino acids: CASSSGGRETQYF. The DNA of the CDR3 is TGTGCCAGCAGCTCAGGAGGGAGGGAGACCCAGTACTTC.

The CDR3 DNA reads as TGTGCCAGCAGCATACAGGGGGCGCGACAAGAGACCCAGTACTTC. This translates into CASSIQGARQETQYF. This chain uses TRBV9 with TRBJ2-5; 9 positions agree with TRBD1. The ends lost 4 bases at V and 2 bases at J; junction bases unmatched: 6. The CDR3 runs to 15 residues. Per the germline V gene, CDR1 is SGDLS and CDR2 is YYNGEE.

The genes are TRBV2 and TRBJ2-3; 7 nucleotides agree with TRBD2. The CDR3 contains 14 residues. The germline CDR1 and CDR2 sequences are SNHLY and FYNNEI. The ends lost 8 bases at V and 2 bases at J; junction bases unmatched: 7. In DNA, the CDR3 is TGTGCCAGCCCGGGGGGTCTCGACACAGATACGCAGTATTTT. It specifies CASPGGLDTDTQYF.

The rearrangement joins TRBV6-6 to TRBJ2-5, with 8 bases identical to TRBD2. Germline trimming cut 0 bases from V and 4 bases from J; bases unmatched to any gene: 7. CDR1 is MNHNY and CDR2 is SVGAGI in the germline V gene (reference sequence). The CDR3 runs 16 residues. The CDR3 is CASSYSSGGAGETQYF. DNA for the CDR3: TGTGCCAGCAGTTACTCCTCGGGGGGGGCTGGAGAGACCCAGTACTTC.

This chain uses TRBV7-7 with TRBJ1-3; possibly TRBD1 for D (6 bases). Looked up from germline, CDR1 is SSHAT and CDR2 is FNYEAQ (reference sequence). The CDR3 is 16 amino acids. V was cut by 1 base and J by 0 bases, with 10 bases left in between. In DNA, the CDR3 is TGTGCCAGCAGCTTAGGGACAGCTAACTCTGGAAACACCATATATTTT. This translates into CASSLGTANSGNTIYF.

This sequence joins TRBV5-1 and TRBJ2-5; D unclear. Near its end, the DNA agrees better with TRBJ2-7, so the J call may be wrong. The germline V gene encodes CDR1 SGHRS and CDR2 YFSETQ. The CDR3 extends over 11 amino acids. CDR3 sequence: CASSDSYEQYF. The CDR3 region has the DNA TGCGCCAGCAGCGACTCCTACGAGCAGTACTTC.

This clone is a singleton in its sample. The chain carries TRBV6-5 and TRBJ1-4, with a tentative D call TRBD1 (6 bases). V lost 11 bases to trimming and J lost 3 bases, with 7 bases between them. The CDR3 totals 11 residues. Germline CDR1 MNHEY, CDR2 SVGAGI. CDR3 loop: CAAGANEKLFF. Here the CDR3 DNA reads TGTGCCGCAGGGGCTAATGAAAAACTGTTTTTT.

The chain employs TRBV7-8 and TRBJ2-3; D possibly corresponds to TRBD1 (5 bases). Trimming shortened V by 1 base and J by 2 bases, and 10 bases separated the two germline ends. Germline V CDR1 and CDR2: SGHVS, FQNEAQ. The CDR3 consists of 15 residues. Here the CDR3 DNA reads TGTGCCAGCAGCTTAGAAGGACACTCCACAGATACGCAGTATTTT. Amino acid sequence: CASSLEGHSTDTQYF.

The rearrangement uses TRBV2 and TRBJ1-2; D perhaps matches TRBD1 (5 bases). Trimming removed 4 bases from V and 0 bases from J, with 9 bases in between. The CDR3 loop spans 14 amino acids. Germline-derived CDR1 and CDR2 are SNHLY and FYNNEI. In DNA form, the CDR3 reads TGTGCCAGCAGTGTGCAGGGATCTAACTATGGCTACACCTTC. Its translation: CASSVQGSNYGYTF.

The count of this clone is one. J is TRBJ2-2 and V is TRBV5-6, with 7 bases aligning to TRBD2. The V segment lost 2 bases and the J segment 1 base; nucleotides outside the gene matches: 5. The CDR3 extends over 16 amino acids. The germline V gene has CDR1 SGHDT and CDR2 YYEEEE. The DNA for the CDR3 is TGTGCCAGCAGCTTCACCGGGACTATGAACACCGGGGAGCTGTTTTTT. Translated, it gives CASSFTGTMNTGELFF.

The rearrangement joins TRBV18 to TRBJ2-7, with D maybe TRBD1 (6 bases). V was pared by 6 bases and J by 3 bases, with 12 bases between. Looked up from germline, CDR1 is KGHSH and CDR2 is LQKENI. The length of the CDR3 is 13 residues. CDR3 sequence: CASSASGVYEQYF. The CDR3 bases are TGTGCCAGCTCCGCCTCAGGGGTCTACGAGCAGTACTTC.

J is TRBJ2-5 and V is TRBV27; D is uncertain. Trimming took 0 bases from V and 5 from J, leaving 7 bases between them. This CDR3 contains 13 residues. Germline V gene data show CDR1 as MNHEY and CDR2 as SMNVEV (reference sequence). CDR3 protein: CASSLSAPETQYF. Here the CDR3 DNA reads TGTGCCAGCAGTTTATCAGCACCGGAGACCCAGTACTTC.

In this sample, this clone turned up a few times. This CDR3 is CAARSSGGPGQFF. The CDR3 DNA follows: TGTGCCGCTCGTTCAAGCGGGGGGCCCGGGCAGTTCTTC. The V call is TRBV6-6, the J call TRBJ2-1, with 9 bases lining up with TRBD2. CDR1 is MNHNY, CDR2 SVGAGI, per germline (reference sequence). The CDR3 spans 13 residues. V dropped 11 bases and J dropped 12; count of bases not matched to a gene: 14.

The chain has TRBV6-1 and TRBJ2-7; D gene uncertain. The length of the CDR3 is 15 residues. Germline values: CDR1 MNHNS, CDR2 SASEGT. The germline V and J ends were trimmed by 1 base and 0 bases, with 10 bases remaining between them. The CDR3 coding sequence is TGTGCCAGCAGTGAAGGTACGGGTAGCTCCTACGAGCAGTACTTC. As protein: CASSEGTGSSYEQYF.

The rearrangement joins TRBV5-4 to TRBJ1-1; D unclear. Germline CDR1 and CDR2: SGHNT and YYREEE (reference sequence). Trimming cost V 0 bases and J 3 bases, with 3 bases left between them. The CDR3 contains 12 residues. The CDR3 DNA follows: TGTGCCAGCAGCTTGGTAGACACTGAAGCTTTCTTT. It encodes CASSLVDTEAFF.

This clone was found a few times. The chain recombines TRBV10-3 with TRBJ2-7, with 10 bases identical to TRBD2. Germline V gene sequence: CDR1 ENHRY, CDR2 SYGVKD. The CDR3 extends over 14 amino acids. J was trimmed by 4 bases and V by 3 bases; bases with no gene match: 3. The CDR3 spells CAISDSGGLYEQYF. The CDR3 bases are TGTGCCATCAGTGATAGCGGGGGGTTATACGAGCAGTACTTC.

V gene TRBV30 combines with J gene TRBJ2-1; 7 bases agree with TRBD2. CDR1 and CDR2 from the germline V gene are GTSNPN and SVGIG (reference sequence). The CDR3 spans 17 residues. V shed 1 base and J 0 bases; nucleotides not matched to a gene: 9. CDR3 DNA sequence: TGTGCCTGGAGTGCAGGAGTCGGCGGGAGCTCCTACAATGAGCAGTTCTTC. It specifies CAWSAGVGGSSYNEQFF.

This chain uses TRBV5-1 with TRBJ2-1, with a weak D call TRBD2 (5 bases). V lost 1 base to trimming and J lost 7 bases, with 15 bases between them. The CDR3 runs 15 residues. Germline CDR1 reads SGHRS; CDR2 reads YFSETQ. CDR3 in amino acids: CASSLFSSGENEQFF. CDR3 sequence (DNA): TGCGCCAGCAGCTTGTTTTCTTCTGGGGAGAATGAGCAGTTCTTC.

The rearrangement links TRBV9 to TRBJ1-4, with 8 bases aligning to TRBD1. V lost 0 bases and J lost 2; bases outside the gene matches: 3. There are 16 residues in the CDR3. Germline V gene lookup returns CDR1 SGDLS and CDR2 YYNGEE. In DNA form, the CDR3 reads TGTGCCAGCAGCGTAGTGCCAGGGGGCACTAATGAAAAACTGTTTTTT. It codes for CASSVVPGGTNEKLFF.

This rearrangement joins TRBV11-3 to TRBJ2-6; possible D gene TRBD1, 5 bases. Germline CDR1 is SGHNT and CDR2 is YENEEA. V dropped 3 bases and J dropped 2 bases, with 8 bases sitting between them. CDR3 length: 15 residues. CDR3 coding DNA: TGTGCCAGCAGCTTTGCAGGGCCTGGGGCCAACGTCCTGACTTTC. Protein: CASSFAGPGANVLTF.

This sequence joins TRBV11-2 and TRBJ1-2, with 7 bases that match TRBD1. The germline CDR1 and CDR2 sequences are SGHAT and FQNNGV. The CDR3 has 15 amino acids. Losses at the gene ends were 2 bases for V and 4 bases for J; bases not matched to a gene: 7. This CDR3 reads CASSLLRTGSYGYTF. In DNA, the CDR3 is TGTGCCAGCAGCTTATTACGGACAGGAAGCTATGGCTACACCTTC.

The genes are TRBV5-1 and TRBJ2-1; weak D call: TRBD2 (5 bases). Trimming took 0 bases from V and 3 from J, leaving 13 bases between them. The germline CDR1 and CDR2 sequences are SGHRS and YFSETQ. The CDR3 covers 16 residues. CDR3 loop: CASSLGRDWVYNEQFF. CDR3 DNA sequence: TGCGCCAGCAGCTTGGGACGGGATTGGGTCTACAATGAGCAGTTCTTC.

The V and J genes are TRBV7-3 and TRBJ2-1; 9 bases line up with TRBD2. From germline, CDR1 is SGHTA and CDR2 FQGTGA. V dropped 8 bases and J dropped 3; count of bases not matched to a gene: 8. This CDR3 is 15 amino acids long. This chain's CDR3 is CASAVGLALYNEQFF. CDR3 sequence (DNA): TGTGCCAGCGCCGTCGGACTAGCGCTCTACAATGAGCAGTTCTTC.

With regard to this clone: One end of the junction does not line up with germline, which may come from a read error. This chain connects TRBV7-9 to TRBJ1-5, with no clear D. The CDR3 length is 14 residues. CDR1 is SEHNR, CDR2 FQNEAQ, per germline (reference sequence). Here the CDR3 reads CSSSPPGPSQPQHF. The CDR3 DNA reads as TGTTCCAGCAGCCCCCCGGGCCCTAGCCAGCCCCAGCATTTT.